This TCR beta chain emerged from a study of blood T cell repertoires in COVID-19 (dated by TCRdb to between 2020 and 2021). Background on the whole study: The collaborator samples originated in the United States, Italy and Spain and spanned the acute and convalescent phases of COVID-19. The material from the prospective study consisted of cDNA or gDNA derived from T cells, B-cell-depleted T cells, or PBMCs. HLA class I and class II types, where available, came from metadata supplied by the sample provider rather than from assay-based typing. A de-identified subject ID, COVID-19 status, age in years and sex were almost always included in the sample metadata. The repertoires were made available in a free public database intended to serve as a resource for research on the immune response to SARS-CoV-2. The samples were drawn from the first 160 participants of the ongoing ImmuneRACE study and from 950 to 1,500 subjects provided by 6 global collaborators. Subjects who had been exposed to COVID-19, were actively infected with it, or had recovered from it provided the deeply sampled blood TCRbeta repertoires that made up the dataset. The full study reports these points: How much clinical and demographic metadata was included differed by source and by participant, and the metadata was provided uncurated.

Enrolling through a virtual design, the prospective study's participants ranged in age from roughly 18 to 89 years and lived across 20 to 25 United States geographic areas. Cohort assignment in the prospective study relied on participant-reported clinical history from a screening survey and a study questionnaire. ImmuneRACE Cohort 3 recovered participants were defined by two consecutive negative NP/OP PCR tests, healthcare professional clearance, or symptom resolution. Each participant in the prospective study had whole blood, serum and a nasopharyngeal or oropharyngeal swab collected by mobile phlebotomists. Prospective study participants could optionally give additional blood draws and questionnaires over an approximately 2-month period. Prospective study blood samples were shipped either frozen or at room temperature before DNA extraction. A remark on this clone: The antigen it recognizes is unknown. Base qualities are not at hand, and no much larger clone is one base apart.

TCRbeta CDR3 regions were amplified from genomic DNA using the immunoSEQ Assay, a bias-controlled multiplex PCR. The original methods were these. The number of nucleated cells in each sample was estimated from the amplification of reference gene primers within the assay. Sequence reads were collapsed and filtered to measure the absolute abundance of every unique TCRbeta CDR3 rearrangement. For each sample, productive Simpson clonality was calculated as the square root of Simpson's diversity index across productive rearrangements. TCRdb obtained this table from immuneACCESS and retained in-frame rearrangements with V and J assigned. These tables miss some clones; where compared with another copy, unresolved V genes account for less than half of the shortfall, and the remainder is unexplained. The V and J calls and clone size were taken over from that table, and D and trimming were inferred from the DNA. The sample yields about 300,000 clones; roughly nine tenths were counted once. Approximately 2.6% of the sample is taken by the ten largest.

The germline V gene supplies CDR1 MNHEY and CDR2 SVGAGI. The CDR3 sequence holds 13 residues, the cysteine and phenylalanine included. The DNA shown is the 39-base CDR3, in frame from base 1. At the junction V is shortened by 0 bases and J by 12 bases, with 14 bases in between. The sequence is built from TRBV6-5 and TRBJ1-1; the D segment could be TRBD1, given 6 matching bases. Sequenced: PBMCs or T cells enriched from blood (not recorded which). This TCR came from a woman aged 18-35 years who had recovered from COVID-19. The DNA sequence is TGTGCCAGCAGTTACTCGGGCCAGGGGCGATCTTTCTTT. Its protein reads: CASSYSGQGRSFF.